This T cell receptor (beta chain) was recovered during a study of T cell clones after liver transplantation. At the level of the study: Liver transplant recipients had immunosuppression withdrawal attempted within 2 years.

This table comes from immunoSEQ multiplex PCR, and its TCRdb copy is limited to in-frame clones, with some not included. The sample carries approximately 72,000 clones, 90% recorded once. Findings and limits, study-wide: Compared with third party-reactive sequences, donor-reactive ones declined more, independent of withdrawal success. A significant post-transplant drop in circulating graft-donor-reactive CD4 TCRbeta sequences occurred in most of the 8 subjects.

For this clone: Its target is unknown.

Sorting of unstimulated PBMCs yielded separate CD3+CD4+ and CD3+CD8+ fractions. Trimming at V came to 5 bases and at J to 5 bases, leaving 8 bases not matched to a gene. Germline V gives CDR1 SGHTA, CDR2 FQGTGA. The CDR3 loop spans 14 amino acids. The V gene is TRBV7-3, the J gene TRBJ1-1, with 7 bases matching TRBD1. The starting material was CD4+ T cells from blood, obtained before liver transplant. This receptor was obtained from a human donor who received a liver transplant. DNA for the CDR3: TGTGCCAGCAGCCTCATTCCACAGGGGACTGAAGCTTTCTTT. It encodes CASSLIPQGTEAFF.